What follows are 18 T cell receptor beta chains derived from one specimen sequenced in a study of cytomegalovirus exposure and HLA in healthy donors. With 60 Vbeta and 13 Jbeta primers, the PCR was carried out. TCRdb's copy holds only in-frame clones and misses some; the assay was immunoSEQ multiplex PCR. The table lists 150,000 or so clones, about 80% of them singletons. Sequences were obtained from PBMCs. Receptor source: a female donor in good health and CMV-seronegative.

The table lists this clone with a few counts. The rearrangement joins TRBV6-1 to TRBJ1-5; no definite D call. CDR3 size: 13 residues. Trimming stripped 2 bases from V and 7 bases from J, with 9 bases between. The germline gives CDR1 MNHNS, CDR2 SASEGT. The CDR3 region is CASSEFESQPQHF. As DNA, the CDR3 is TGTGCCAGCAGTGAATTTGAAAGCCAGCCCCAGCATTTT.

The chain has TRBV5-8 and TRBJ1-4; TRBD1 aligns across 12 bases. CDR3 length: 19 residues. Per the germline V gene, CDR1 is SGHTS and CDR2 is YDEGEE. With V trimmed by 4 bases and J by 0 bases, 10 bases remained unmatched. The CDR3 spells CASSTGTGGPIATNEKLFF. The CDR3, as DNA: TGTGCCAGCAGCACCGGGACAGGGGGCCCTATCGCAACTAATGAAAAACTGTTTTTT.

This clone was counted a single time. The chain is built from TRBV6-1 and TRBJ2-7; D gene unclear. The CDR3 covers 11 residues. V was trimmed by 0 bases and J by 6 bases, leaving 3 bases between them. The germline gives CDR1 MNHNS, CDR2 SASEGT. The CDR3 loop is CASSEASEQYF. CDR3 coding DNA: TGTGCCAGCAGTGAAGCCTCCGAGCAGTACTTC.

The chain combines TRBV5-4 with TRBJ2-7; 9 bases fit TRBD2. The germline gives CDR1 SGHNT, CDR2 YYREEE (reference sequence). The CDR3 extends over 14 amino acids. Trimming removed 0 bases from V and 5 bases from J; junction bases left unmatched: 3. The CDR3 sequence: CASSLGLAADEQYF. The CDR3 region has the DNA TGTGCCAGCAGCTTGGGACTAGCGGCTGACGAGCAGTACTTC.

The chain recombines TRBV23-1 with TRBJ2-3; TRBD1 matches at 8 bases. TRBV23-1 is marked as an open reading frame, function uncertain. This CDR3 has 14 amino acids. V dropped 6 bases and J dropped 4; count of bases not matched to a gene: 6. The CDR3 bases are TGCGCCAGCAGACGGACAGGGAAAGCAGATACGCAGTATTTT. Amino acids: CASRRTGKADTQYF.

This chain links TRBV25-1 with TRBJ2-5; D is possibly TRBD1 (5 bases). The CDR3 has 15 amino acids. Germline V gene data show CDR1 as MGHDK and CDR2 as SYGVNS. V was clipped by 2 bases and J by 5 bases, with 15 bases between them. The CDR3 loop reads CASSEDQGLGETQYF. The CDR3 coding sequence is TGTGCCAGCAGTGAAGACCAGGGTTTAGGGGAGACCCAGTACTTC.

This CDR3 reads CASSSSGSEQYF. The CDR3 DNA sequence: TGTGCCAGCAGCTCTTCCGGGAGCGAGCAGTACTTC. The chain carries TRBV7-3 and TRBJ2-7, with D possibly matching TRBD2 (6 bases). Germline V gene sequence: CDR1 SGHTA, CDR2 FQGTGA. Trimming shortened V by 4 bases and J by 6 bases, and 10 bases separated the two germline ends. The CDR3 runs 12 residues.

The chain recombines TRBV7-9 with TRBJ1-2, with unresolved D. The germline V gene has CDR1 SEHNR and CDR2 FQNEAQ (reference sequence). The CDR3 consists of 14 residues. V lost 4 bases, J lost 1 base, and 10 bases lay in between. This CDR3 reads CASSSSSLNYGYTF. The CDR3, as DNA: TGTGCCAGCAGCTCTAGTTCCCTTAACTATGGCTACACCTTC.

The rearrangement uses TRBV2 and TRBJ1-2; D is ambiguous. This CDR3 has 13 amino acids. Germline V gene data show CDR1 as SNHLY and CDR2 as FYNNEI. Trimming left V 2 bases short and J 3 bases short, with 7 bases between. In DNA, the CDR3 is TGTGCCAGCAGTGAATCTGAGTACTATGGCTACACCTTC. It encodes CASSESEYYGYTF.

This rearrangement joins TRBV11-2 to TRBJ2-3; 7 bases match TRBD1. V lost 6 bases, J lost 2 bases, and 11 bases stayed unmatched. CDR3 length: 16 amino acids. The germline gives CDR1 SGHAT, CDR2 FQNNGV. The CDR3 reads CASSRTGTANTDTQYF. The CDR3 DNA follows: TGTGCCAGCAGTAGAACCGGGACAGCCAACACAGATACGCAGTATTTT.

The gene calls are TRBV25-1 and TRBJ1-1; maybe TRBD1 (6 bases). Germline V lookup: CDR1 MGHDK, CDR2 SYGVNS. Trimming took 5 bases from V and 5 from J, leaving 12 bases between them. This CDR3 is 13 amino acids long. The CDR3 nucleotides read TGTGCCAGCAGTAACGGGCAGGGGACTGAAGCTTTCTTT. Protein product: CASSNGQGTEAFF.

J is TRBJ2-1 and V is TRBV20-1; D remains ambiguous. This CDR3 is 11 amino acids long. CDR1 DFQATT and CDR2 SNEGSKA come from the germline V gene (reference sequence). Trimming stripped 3 bases from V and 7 bases from J, with 7 bases between. This CDR3 is CSASRRNEQFF. The CDR3 nucleotides read TGCAGTGCTAGCCGGCGGAATGAGCAGTTCTTC.

The chain couples TRBV10-3 to TRBJ2-7; 12 bases match TRBD2. CDR3 length: 14 residues. Per germline, CDR1 ENHRY and CDR2 SYGVKD. J lost 2 bases, V lost 6 bases, and 2 bases had no gene match. CDR3 sequence (DNA): TGTGCCATCAGCAGACTAGCGGGAGCCTACGAGCAGTACTTC. The encoded protein is CAISRLAGAYEQYF.

This clone occurred a few times. The chain joins TRBV7-3 to TRBJ2-7, with no clear D. The germline CDR1 and CDR2 sequences are SGHTA and FQGTGA. The V gene lost 8 bases and the J gene lost 4 bases, with 18 bases spanning the gap. The CDR3 is made up of 14 amino acids. The CDR3 coding sequence is TGTGCCAGCCGGCAGTACCCGACTCCATACGAGCAGTACTTC. Translation: CASRQYPTPYEQYF.

The chain recombines TRBV4-1 with TRBJ1-1; D is possibly TRBD1 (6 bases). Germline CDR1 MGHRA, CDR2 YSYEKL. CDR3 size: 13 residues. The V end was cut by 2 bases, the J end by 12 bases, with 16 bases between. The CDR3 sequence: CASSQPGQRTTFF. CDR3 bases: TGCGCCAGCAGCCAACCTGGACAGCGAACGACTTTCTTT.

This clone was found a few times. The chain has TRBV19 and TRBJ2-5, with a possible D match to TRBD2 (7 bases). CDR1 is LNHDA, CDR2 SQIVND, per germline (reference sequence). The ends were cut back, 0 bases at V and 2 bases at J, with 13 bases in the middle. CDR3 length: 16 amino acids. The CDR3 bases are TGTGCCAGTAGTATAGATGGCCGGGGGGCACAAGAGACCCAGTACTTC. It is translated as CASSIDGRGAQETQYF.

The chain has TRBV25-1 and TRBJ2-5; 10 bases agree with TRBD2. Unmatched junction bases numbered 1, after V lost 2 bases and J lost 1 base. The V gene's germline CDR1 is MGHDK and CDR2 SYGVNS. CDR3 length equals 15 residues. The CDR3 DNA reads TGTGCCAGCAGTGAAACTAGCGGGGTCCAAGAGACCCAGTACTTC. It codes for CASSETSGVQETQYF. Drawing the rest from reference TRBV25-1 and TRBJ2-5, the complete variable domain is EADIYQTPRYLVIGTGKKITLECSQTMGHDKMYWYQQDPGMELHLIHYSYGVNSTEKGDLSSESTVSRIRTEHFPLTLESARPSHTSQYLCASSETSGVQETQYFGPGTRLLVL.

This chain uses TRBV19 with TRBJ2-7; D is unclear. The CDR3 contains 16 residues. Germline assignment: CDR1 LNHDA and CDR2 SQIVND (reference sequence). V was shortened by 5 bases and J by 5 bases, with 22 bases between the two germline ends. CDR3 nucleotide sequence: TGTGCCAGTAGTCCCTCGTTGGGCCCTGCGCATGACGAGCAGTACTTC. Translating gives CASSPSLGPAHDEQYF. Together with reference TRBV19 and TRBJ2-7, the CDR3 gives the full variable domain: DGGITQSPKYLFRKEGQNVTLSCEQNLNHDAMYWYRQDPGQGLRLIYYSQIVNDFQKGDIAEGYSVSREKKESFPLTVTSAQKNPTAFYLCASSPSLGPAHDEQYFGPGTRLTVT.